This TCR beta chain was sequenced for a study of long-term antiretroviral therapy in people with HIV. V trimming: 5 bases; J trimming: 3 bases; junction bases outside the gene matches: 9. CDR3 length: 16 residues. Per germline, CDR1 KGHSH and CDR2 LQKENI. It was version v3.0 of the immunoSEQ assay that was run at survey level. Profiling relied on immunoSEQ multiplex PCR, and the TCRdb table lists in-frame clones only, not all of them. The sample has about 18,000 clones, roughly 78% seen once. This receptor was identified in a man aged 18 to 30 with HIV. The chain recombines TRBV18 with TRBJ2-3, with 9 bases matching TRBD1. Sequences were derived from unsorted PBMCs, sampled at the start of antiretroviral therapy, before treatment. CDR3 protein: CASSGAGTGITDTQYF. The CDR3 DNA reads as TGTGCCAGCTCAGGAGCCGGGACAGGGATAACAGATACGCAGTATTTT.